This is a list of T cell receptor beta chains from one sample in a study of a mutant IDH1 vaccine in newly diagnosed glioma. Clones were read by immunoSEQ multiplex PCR, and TCRdb kept only the in-frame ones, dropping some. The sample consists of around 53,000 clones, around 84% of them appearing once. Their antigens are not known. Material: PBMCs, obtained from a glioma patient whose treatment included an IDH1 peptide vaccine. These receptors were taken from a woman aged 25 to 39 with glioma. Some clones in this sample may be carry-over from other donors' samples. The CDR3 runs from the conserved cysteine through the conserved F or W. A D gene is named only where the DNA matches it firmly. Only part of the rows carry a size: once, few, many, or a class if the clone is expanded.

v_gene: TRBV6-1
j_gene: TRBJ1-1
d_gene: TRBD1
abundance: .
CDR3nt: TGTGCCAGCAGTGAGGTGTTCGGGACAGGGAACACTGAAGCTTTCTTT
CDR3aa: CASSEVFGTGNTEAFF

v_gene: TRBV6-5
j_gene: TRBJ1-5
d_gene: TRBD1
abundance: .
CDR3nt: TGTGCCAGCAGTCGGGACAGGTTCAATCAGCCCCAGCATTTT
CDR3aa: CASSRDRFNQPQHF

v_gene: TRBV19
j_gene: TRBJ2-1
d_gene: .
abundance: .
CDR3nt: TGTGCCAGTAGTCGTCGGCCGGGACGACAACATTACAATGAGCAGTTCTTC
CDR3aa: CASSRRPGRQHYNEQFF

v_gene: TRBV7-6
j_gene: TRBJ2-1
d_gene: .
abundance: .
CDR3nt: TGTGCCAGCAGCTTAGGGGCCAGGAATGAGCAGTTCTTC
CDR3aa: CASSLGARNEQFF

v_gene: TRBV6-1
j_gene: TRBJ1-4
d_gene: .
abundance: .
CDR3nt: TGTGCCAGCAGTTGGGGATTAGAAGATGAAAAACTGTTTTTT
CDR3aa: CASSWGLEDEKLFF

v_gene: TRBV4-1
j_gene: TRBJ1-5
d_gene: .
abundance: .
CDR3nt: TGCGCCAGCAGCCAAGGTAGGGCGCCGAATCAGCCCCAGCATTTT
CDR3aa: CASSQGRAPNQPQHF

v_gene: TRBV5-6
j_gene: TRBJ2-3
d_gene: .
abundance: .
CDR3nt: TGTGCCAGCAGCTTGGGTACAGCAGATACGCAGTATTTT
CDR3aa: CASSLGTADTQYF

v_gene: TRBV5-5
j_gene: TRBJ1-2
d_gene: .
abundance: once
CDR3nt: TGTGCCAGCAGCTTGGCCGGACAGTCTAACTATGGCTACACCTTC
CDR3aa: CASSLAGQSNYGYTF

v_gene: TRBV2
j_gene: TRBJ2-1
d_gene: .
abundance: .
CDR3nt: TGTGCCAGCACCCCGTCGGGCAGGGGAAGATACAATGAGCAGTTCTTC
CDR3aa: CASTPSGRGRYNEQFF

v_gene: TRBV27
j_gene: TRBJ1-1
d_gene: .
abundance: few
CDR3nt: TGTGCCAGCAGTAAGGACACTGAAGCTTTCTTT
CDR3aa: CASSKDTEAFF

v_gene: TRBV5-6
j_gene: TRBJ1-3
d_gene: .
abundance: .
CDR3nt: TGTGCCAGCAGCTTTGGGACGTGGGGAAACACCATATATTTT
CDR3aa: CASSFGTWGNTIYF

v_gene: TRBV5-1
j_gene: TRBJ2-5
d_gene: TRBD2
abundance: once
CDR3nt: TGCGCCAGCAGGAGGGCGGGAGACCAGGAGACCCAGTACTTC
CDR3aa: CASRRAGDQETQYF

v_gene: TRBV7-6
j_gene: TRBJ2-5
d_gene: TRBD2
abundance: few
CDR3nt: TGTGCCAGCAGCTCTCAGCGGGAGGAGCCCCAAGAGACCCAGTACTTC
CDR3aa: CASSSQREEPQETQYF

v_gene: TRBV6-5
j_gene: TRBJ1-1
d_gene: .
abundance: .
CDR3nt: TGTGCCAGCAGTTACTCCTCAATGACTGAAGCTTTCTTT
CDR3aa: CASSYSSMTEAFF

v_gene: TRBV27
j_gene: TRBJ2-7
d_gene: .
abundance: .
CDR3nt: TGTGCCAGCAGTTTCCGCGGGTCCTCGGGGTACGAGCAGTACTTC
CDR3aa: CASSFRGSSGYEQYF

v_gene: TRBV28
j_gene: TRBJ2-7
d_gene: .
abundance: .
CDR3nt: TGTGCCAGCAGTTCCCCCCCAGCTGGTATCTACGAGCAGTACTTC
CDR3aa: CASSSPPAGIYEQYF

v_gene: TRBV5-5
j_gene: TRBJ1-1
d_gene: .
abundance: .
CDR3nt: TGTGCCAGCAGCTTGCCGAAATTCACTGAAGCTTTCTTT
CDR3aa: CASSLPKFTEAFF

v_gene: TRBV29-1
j_gene: TRBJ2-3
d_gene: TRBD2
abundance: once
CDR3nt: TGCAGCGTTGAAGATGCGGGAGCTACGCAGTATTTT
CDR3aa: CSVEDAGATQYF

v_gene: TRBV27
j_gene: TRBJ1-1
d_gene: .
abundance: .
CDR3nt: TGTGCCAGCAGTTTAACAGAGAACACTGAAGCTTTCTTT
CDR3aa: CASSLTENTEAFF

v_gene: TRBV27
j_gene: TRBJ2-7
d_gene: TRBD2
abundance: few
CDR3nt: TGTGCCAGCAGTCAAACTAGCGATCCTTCCTACGAGCAGTACTTC
CDR3aa: CASSQTSDPSYEQYF

v_gene: TRBV15
j_gene: TRBJ2-7
d_gene: TRBD1
abundance: .
CDR3nt: TGTGCCACCAGCAGAGTGAGACAGGGTCCCCGCGAGCAGTACTTC
CDR3aa: CATSRVRQGPREQYF

v_gene: TRBV19
j_gene: TRBJ1-1
d_gene: .
abundance: .
CDR3nt: TGTGCCAGTAGCAGGACAGTTGCAAGCCACTTGGTAGCTTTCTTT
CDR3aa: CASSRTVASHLVAFF

v_gene: TRBV2
j_gene: TRBJ2-7
d_gene: TRBD2
abundance: .
CDR3nt: TGTGCCAGCAGAGGGCTAGCGGGGGAAGAGCAGTACTTC
CDR3aa: CASRGLAGEEQYF

v_gene: TRBV5-6
j_gene: TRBJ1-5
d_gene: TRBD1
abundance: .
CDR3nt: TGTGCCCTTAAGGGAACAGGGGCGCGTGGCAATCAGCCCCAGCATTTT
CDR3aa: CALKGTGARGNQPQHF

v_gene: TRBV5-6
j_gene: TRBJ2-7
d_gene: .
abundance: .
CDR3nt: TGTGCCAGCAGCTCTACCTACGAGCAGTACTTC
CDR3aa: CASSSTYEQYF

v_gene: TRBV14
j_gene: TRBJ2-5
d_gene: .
abundance: .
CDR3nt: TGTGCCAGCAGCCAAAGAGGAGGCAGGGAAGAGACCCAGTACTTC
CDR3aa: CASSQRGGREETQYF

v_gene: TRBV19
j_gene: TRBJ2-1
d_gene: .
abundance: few
CDR3nt: TGTGCCAGTACCCCCGGCAGTGTGACGAATGAGCAGTTCTTC
CDR3aa: CASTPGSVTNEQFF

v_gene: TRBV28
j_gene: TRBJ1-1
d_gene: .
abundance: .
CDR3nt: TGTGCCAGCAGCCGAACGGGCCTTGAAGCTTTCTTT
CDR3aa: CASSRTGLEAFF

v_gene: TRBV2
j_gene: TRBJ1-5
d_gene: .
abundance: .
CDR3nt: TGTGCCAGCAGTGGCCAGACCGGTCCCCAGCATTTT
CDR3aa: CASSGQTGPQHF

v_gene: TRBV4-1
j_gene: TRBJ1-5
d_gene: .
abundance: few
CDR3nt: TGCGCCAGCAGCCAAGGGGGAAATCAGCCCCAGCATTTT
CDR3aa: CASSQGGNQPQHF

v_gene: TRBV6-5
j_gene: TRBJ2-6
d_gene: .
abundance: .
CDR3nt: TGTGCCAGCAGTTATGTGGCCTCTGGGGCCAACGTCCTGACTTTC
CDR3aa: CASSYVASGANVLTF

v_gene: TRBV13
j_gene: TRBJ2-7
d_gene: .
abundance: .
CDR3nt: TGTGCCAGCAGTCTACGGGGGACCTACGAGCAGTACTTC
CDR3aa: CASSLRGTYEQYF

v_gene: TRBV27
j_gene: TRBJ2-7
d_gene: TRBD1
abundance: .
CDR3nt: TGTGCCAGCAGTTCCGGACAGGGCGCCTACGAGCAGTACTTC
CDR3aa: CASSSGQGAYEQYF

v_gene: TRBV19
j_gene: TRBJ1-1
d_gene: .
abundance: .
CDR3nt: TGTGCCAGTAGTATGTTCAGAAACACTGAAGCTTTCTTT
CDR3aa: CASSMFRNTEAFF

v_gene: TRBV6-5
j_gene: TRBJ1-5
d_gene: .
abundance: .
CDR3nt: TGTGCCAGCAGCTTGACAGAAAATCAGCCCCAGCATTTT
CDR3aa: CASSLTENQPQHF

v_gene: TRBV4-1
j_gene: TRBJ2-7
d_gene: .
abundance: .
CDR3nt: TGCGCCAGCAGCCCAGTCGGGCTAGTCGGCTCCTACGAGCAGTACTTC
CDR3aa: CASSPVGLVGSYEQYF

v_gene: TRBV2
j_gene: TRBJ2-7
d_gene: TRBD1
abundance: .
CDR3nt: TGTGCCAGCACCTTCGGACAGGGAGTTTTCTACGAGCAGTACTTC
CDR3aa: CASTFGQGVFYEQYF

v_gene: TRBV10-3
j_gene: TRBJ1-3
d_gene: .
abundance: .
CDR3nt: TGTGCCATCAGTGAGTCCAGCAGGGACCCCTCTGGAAGCACCATATATTTT
CDR3aa: CAISESSRDPSGSTIYF

v_gene: TRBV7-8
j_gene: TRBJ2-4
d_gene: .
abundance: .
CDR3nt: .
CDR3aa: CASSARDRVFSTSSF

v_gene: TRBV19
j_gene: TRBJ1-2
d_gene: .
abundance: .
CDR3nt: TGTGCCAGTAGTATCTTTGGACCCGCCGATGGCTACACCTTC
CDR3aa: CASSIFGPADGYTF

v_gene: TRBV28
j_gene: TRBJ1-5
d_gene: TRBD1
abundance: .
CDR3nt: TGTGCCAGCAGTTGGGGACAGGGGGGCCCTAATCAGCCCCAGCATTTT
CDR3aa: CASSWGQGGPNQPQHF

v_gene: TRBV28
j_gene: TRBJ2-7
d_gene: TRBD1
abundance: .
CDR3nt: TGTGCCAGCAGTTTCGGGACAGGGGGCTACGAGCAGTACTTC
CDR3aa: CASSFGTGGYEQYF

v_gene: TRBV25-1
j_gene: TRBJ1-1
d_gene: .
abundance: .
CDR3nt: TGTGCCAGCAGTGAATACGGGGGGCTAACCCCTGAAGCTTTCTTT
CDR3aa: CASSEYGGLTPEAFF